The 6 T cell receptor beta chains below all came from one sample that was sequenced in a study of molecular identifiers for immune sequencing clone quantification. TCRdb re-analysed the PCR reads in MiXCR, keeping a single row per CDR3 protein. This sample has more than 85,000 distinct CDR3 sequences, with 30% to 35% found just once. Specimen: naive CD8+ T cells from blood, with Jurkat cell RNA spiked in. Subset here: FACS-sorted CD8+CD4-CCR7+CD45RA+ naive T cells. The receptors shown here come from a human donor in good health. Some libraries in this study had Jurkat cell RNA spiked in.

This clonotype was seen at least ten times. This sequence joins TRBV28 and TRBJ2-5; D is perhaps TRBD2 (6 bases). The V and J ends lost 7 bases and 7 bases respectively, with 16 bases between them. Germline values: CDR1 MDHEN, CDR2 SYDVKM. This CDR3 contains 13 residues. The CDR3 here is CASTWEASPTQYF. DNA of the CDR3: TGTGCCAGCACCTGGGAGGCCTCGCCGACCCAGTACTTC.

The V and J genes are TRBV7-2 and TRBJ2-7, with D uncertain. The CDR3 contains 14 residues. Looked up from germline, CDR1 is SGHTA and CDR2 is FQGNSA. V was shortened by 5 bases and J by 9 bases, with 20 bases between the two germline ends. CDR3 in DNA: TGTGCCAGCAGCAGTCATCTGGCGAACCATGGGCAGTACTTC. Amino acid sequence: CASSSHLANHGQYF.

This clonotype was observed a few times. The chain couples TRBV4-3 to TRBJ1-2; possible D gene TRBD1, 5 bases. Germline V CDR1 and CDR2: LGHNA, YSLEER. CDR3 size: 17 residues. Between the trimmed V and J ends, which lost 0 bases and 8 bases, there was a span of 22 bases. The CDR3 DNA reads as TGCGCCAGCAGCCAAGATCGTCATAAATGGGGGATGAGGGGCTACACCTTC. Encoded protein: CASSQDRHKWGMRGYTF.

DNA for the CDR3: TGTGCCATCAGAGGGGACCGTTCGGAGCAGTACTTC. Encoded protein: CAIRGDRSEQYF. This chain links TRBV10-3 with TRBJ2-7; D assignment may be TRBD1 or TRBD2 (5 bases each). The CDR3 covers 12 residues. Trimming cost V 6 bases and J 7 bases, with 13 bases left between them. In germline, CDR1 is ENHRY, CDR2 SYGVKD.

As concerns this clonotype: Since a much larger clone is just one base distant, this may be a read error. The rearrangement uses TRBV2 and TRBJ1-5; the D is unclear. Per germline, CDR1 SNHLY and CDR2 FYNNEI. V lost 6 bases and J lost 0, with 15 bases in between. The CDR3 has 16 residues. Here the CDR3 reads CASSMAFRNSNQPQHF. In DNA, the CDR3 is TGTGCCAGCAGCATGGCTTTCCGGAATAGCAATCAGCCCCAGCATTTT.

The V call is TRBV5-8, the J call TRBJ2-7; perhaps TRBD2 as D (5 bases). CDR3 length equals 14 residues. CDR1 SGHTS and CDR2 YDEGEE come from the germline V gene. Trimming cost V 4 bases and J 4 bases, with 15 bases left between them. CDR3 residues: CASSNAGLKYEQYF. In nucleotides, the CDR3 is TGTGCCAGCAGCAACGCCGGACTGAAGTACGAGCAGTACTTC.